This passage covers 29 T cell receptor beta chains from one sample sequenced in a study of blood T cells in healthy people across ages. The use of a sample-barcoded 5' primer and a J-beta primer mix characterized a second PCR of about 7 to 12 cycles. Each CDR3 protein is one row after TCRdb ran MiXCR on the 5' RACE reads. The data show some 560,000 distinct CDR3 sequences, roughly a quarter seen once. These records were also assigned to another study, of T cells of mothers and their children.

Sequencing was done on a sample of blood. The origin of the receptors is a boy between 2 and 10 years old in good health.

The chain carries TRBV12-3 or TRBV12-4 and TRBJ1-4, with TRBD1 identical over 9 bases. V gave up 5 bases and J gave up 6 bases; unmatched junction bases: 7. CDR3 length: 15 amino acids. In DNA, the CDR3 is TGTGCCAGCAGTCCGGGACAGGGAGGGGATGAAAAACTGTTTTTT. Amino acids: CASSPGQGGDEKLFF.

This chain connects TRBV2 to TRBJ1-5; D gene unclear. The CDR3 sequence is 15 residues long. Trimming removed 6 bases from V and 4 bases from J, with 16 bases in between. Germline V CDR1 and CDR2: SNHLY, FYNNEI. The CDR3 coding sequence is TGTGCCAGCAGGGAGCAGGACCTCCGAAATCAGCCCCAGCATTTT. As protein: CASREQDLRNQPQHF.

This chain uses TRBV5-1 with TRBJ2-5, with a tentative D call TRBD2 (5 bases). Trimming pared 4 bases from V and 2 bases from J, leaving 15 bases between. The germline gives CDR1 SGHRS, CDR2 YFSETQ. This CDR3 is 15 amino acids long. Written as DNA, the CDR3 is TGCGCCAGCAGCCTTGTCCTGAGGGAGCAAGAGACCCAGTACTTC. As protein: CASSLVLREQETQYF.

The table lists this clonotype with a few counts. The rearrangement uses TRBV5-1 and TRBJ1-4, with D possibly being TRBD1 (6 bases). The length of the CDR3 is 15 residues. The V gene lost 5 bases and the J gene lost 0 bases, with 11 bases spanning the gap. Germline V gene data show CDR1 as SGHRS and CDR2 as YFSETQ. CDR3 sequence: CASRTQGSTNEKLFF. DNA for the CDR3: TGCGCCAGCAGGACCCAGGGGTCAACTAATGAAAAACTGTTTTTT. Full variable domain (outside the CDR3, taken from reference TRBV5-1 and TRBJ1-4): KAGVTQTPRYLIKTRGQQVTLSCSPISGHRSVSWYQQTPGQGLQFLFEYFSETQRNKGNFPGRFSGRQFSNSRSEMNVSTLELGDSALYLCASRTQGSTNEKLFFGSGTQLSVL.

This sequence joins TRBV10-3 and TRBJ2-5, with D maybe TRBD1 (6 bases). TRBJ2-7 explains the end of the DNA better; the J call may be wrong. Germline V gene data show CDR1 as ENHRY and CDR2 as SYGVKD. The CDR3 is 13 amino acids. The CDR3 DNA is TGTGCCATCATGAGACAGGACCTGTACGAGCAGTACTTC. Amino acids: CAIMRQDLYEQYF.

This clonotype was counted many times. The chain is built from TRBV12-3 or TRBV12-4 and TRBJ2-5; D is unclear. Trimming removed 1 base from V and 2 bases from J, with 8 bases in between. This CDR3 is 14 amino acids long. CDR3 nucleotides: TGTGCCAGCAGTTTAGGGACCCCGCAAGAGACCCAGTACTTC. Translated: CASSLGTPQETQYF.

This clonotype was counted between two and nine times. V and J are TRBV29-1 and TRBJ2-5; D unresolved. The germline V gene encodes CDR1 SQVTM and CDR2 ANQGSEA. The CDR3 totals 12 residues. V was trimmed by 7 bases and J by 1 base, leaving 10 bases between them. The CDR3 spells CSGSHPQETQYF. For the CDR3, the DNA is TGCAGCGGGTCTCATCCCCAAGAGACCCAGTACTTC.

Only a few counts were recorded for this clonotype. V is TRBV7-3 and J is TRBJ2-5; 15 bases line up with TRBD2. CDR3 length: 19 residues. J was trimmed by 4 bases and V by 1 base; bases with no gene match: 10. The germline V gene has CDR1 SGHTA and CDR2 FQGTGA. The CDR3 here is CASSLIFGLAGGPGETQYF. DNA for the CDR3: TGTGCCAGCAGCTTAATTTTTGGACTAGCGGGGGGGCCGGGAGAGACCCAGTACTTC.

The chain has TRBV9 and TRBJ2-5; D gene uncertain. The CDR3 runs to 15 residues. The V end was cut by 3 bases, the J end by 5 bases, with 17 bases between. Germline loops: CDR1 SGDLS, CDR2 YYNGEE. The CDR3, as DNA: TGTGCCAGCAGCGGAACGGATTCAAGCGCGGAGACCCAGTACTTC. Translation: CASSGTDSSAETQYF.

Here the CDR3 reads CSARELAGGGHQETQYF. The CDR3 nucleotides read TGCAGTGCTAGAGAACTAGCGGGGGGGGGACACCAAGAGACCCAGTACTTC. The chain is built from TRBV20-1 and TRBJ2-5; TRBD2 matches 13 bases. Germline CDR1 DFQATT, CDR2 SNEGSKA (reference sequence). The CDR3 runs to 17 residues. V lost 0 bases and J lost 0; bases outside the gene matches: 4.

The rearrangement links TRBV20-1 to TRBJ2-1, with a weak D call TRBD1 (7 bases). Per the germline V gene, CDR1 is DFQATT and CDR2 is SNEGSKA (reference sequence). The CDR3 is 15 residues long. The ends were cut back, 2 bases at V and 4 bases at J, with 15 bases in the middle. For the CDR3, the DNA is TGCAGTGCTAGATTGGGCAGGGGGGAATACAATGAGCAGTTCTTC. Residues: CSARLGRGEYNEQFF.

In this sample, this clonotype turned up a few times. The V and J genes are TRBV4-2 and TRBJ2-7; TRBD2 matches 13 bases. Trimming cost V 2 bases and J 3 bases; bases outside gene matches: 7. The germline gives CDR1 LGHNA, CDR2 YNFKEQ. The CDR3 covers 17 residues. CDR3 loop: CASSQSTGTSGIYEQYF. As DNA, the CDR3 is TGTGCCAGCAGCCAATCCACCGGGACTAGCGGGATCTACGAGCAGTACTTC.

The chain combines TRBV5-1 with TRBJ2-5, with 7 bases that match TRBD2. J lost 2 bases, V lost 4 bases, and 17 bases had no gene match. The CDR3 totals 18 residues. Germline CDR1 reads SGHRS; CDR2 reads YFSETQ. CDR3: CASSGLNHRDYRQETQYF. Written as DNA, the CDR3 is TGCGCCAGCAGCGGCCTGAATCATCGGGACTACCGACAAGAGACCCAGTACTTC.

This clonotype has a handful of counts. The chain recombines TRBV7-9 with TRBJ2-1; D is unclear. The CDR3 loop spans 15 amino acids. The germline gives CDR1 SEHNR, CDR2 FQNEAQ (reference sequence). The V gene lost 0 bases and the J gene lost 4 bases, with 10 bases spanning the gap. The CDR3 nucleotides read TGTGCCAGCAGCTTAGCGGTTCTTACTTACAATGAGCAGTTCTTC. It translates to CASSLAVLTYNEQFF.

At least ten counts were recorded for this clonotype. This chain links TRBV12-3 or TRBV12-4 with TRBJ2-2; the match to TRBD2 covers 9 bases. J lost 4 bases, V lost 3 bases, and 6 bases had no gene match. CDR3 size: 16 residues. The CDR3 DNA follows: TGTGCCAGCAGTTTGTCGCTAGCGGGACGCACCGGGGAGCTGTTTTTT. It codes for CASSLSLAGRTGELFF.

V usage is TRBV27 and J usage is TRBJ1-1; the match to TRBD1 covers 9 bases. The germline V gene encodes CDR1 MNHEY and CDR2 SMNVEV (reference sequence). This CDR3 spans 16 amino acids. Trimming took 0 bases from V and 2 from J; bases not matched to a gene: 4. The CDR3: CASSLSGQGFNTEAFF. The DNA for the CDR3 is TGTGCCAGCAGTTTATCCGGACAGGGGTTTAACACTGAAGCTTTCTTT.

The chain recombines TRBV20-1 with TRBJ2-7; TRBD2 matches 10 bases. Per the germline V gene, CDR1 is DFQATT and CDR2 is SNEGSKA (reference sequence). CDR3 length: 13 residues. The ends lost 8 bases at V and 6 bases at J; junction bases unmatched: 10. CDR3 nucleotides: TGCAGTCCGAGGACAGCGGGAGGGCGCGAGCAGTACTTC. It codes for CSPRTAGGREQYF.

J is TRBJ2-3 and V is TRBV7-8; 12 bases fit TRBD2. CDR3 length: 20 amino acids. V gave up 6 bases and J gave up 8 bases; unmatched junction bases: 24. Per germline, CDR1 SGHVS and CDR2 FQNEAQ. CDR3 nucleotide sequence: TGTGCCAGCAGACGGACTAGCGGGGAGGTCCCCATCCCGAATGTAGTTACGCAGTATTTT. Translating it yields CASRRTSGEVPIPNVVTQYF.

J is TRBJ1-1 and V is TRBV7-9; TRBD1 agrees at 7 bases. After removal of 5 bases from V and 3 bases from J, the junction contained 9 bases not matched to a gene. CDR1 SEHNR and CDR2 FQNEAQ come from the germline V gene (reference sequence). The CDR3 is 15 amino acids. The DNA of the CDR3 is TGTGCCAGCAGCAACCGACAGGGTGGGGACACTGAAGCTTTCTTT. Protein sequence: CASSNRQGGDTEAFF.

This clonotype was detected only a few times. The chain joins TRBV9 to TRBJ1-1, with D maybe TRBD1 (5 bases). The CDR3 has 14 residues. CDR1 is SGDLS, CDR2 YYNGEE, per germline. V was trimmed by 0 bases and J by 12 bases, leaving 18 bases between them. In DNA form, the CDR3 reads TGTGCCAGCAGCGTAGATGAAAGGAGACAGCAAACTTTCTTT. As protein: CASSVDERRQQTFF.

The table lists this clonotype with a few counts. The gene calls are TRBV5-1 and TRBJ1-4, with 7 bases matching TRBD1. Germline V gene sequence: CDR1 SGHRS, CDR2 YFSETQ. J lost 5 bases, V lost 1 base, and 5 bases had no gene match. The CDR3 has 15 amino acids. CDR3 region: CASSLMGDRNEKLFF. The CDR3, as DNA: TGCGCCAGCAGCTTGATGGGGGACAGAAATGAAAAACTGTTTTTT.

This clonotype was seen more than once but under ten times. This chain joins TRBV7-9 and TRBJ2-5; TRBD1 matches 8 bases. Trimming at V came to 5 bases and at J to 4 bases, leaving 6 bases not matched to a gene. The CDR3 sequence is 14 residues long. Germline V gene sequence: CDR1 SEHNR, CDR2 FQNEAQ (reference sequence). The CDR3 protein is CASSPPTGVETQYF. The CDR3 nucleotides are TGTGCCAGCAGCCCGCCGACAGGGGTAGAGACCCAGTACTTC.

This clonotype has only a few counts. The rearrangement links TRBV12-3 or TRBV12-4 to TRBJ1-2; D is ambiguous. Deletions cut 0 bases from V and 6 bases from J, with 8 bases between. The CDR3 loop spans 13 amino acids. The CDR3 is CASSLAVTDGYTF. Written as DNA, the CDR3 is TGTGCCAGCAGTTTAGCTGTTACGGATGGCTACACCTTC.

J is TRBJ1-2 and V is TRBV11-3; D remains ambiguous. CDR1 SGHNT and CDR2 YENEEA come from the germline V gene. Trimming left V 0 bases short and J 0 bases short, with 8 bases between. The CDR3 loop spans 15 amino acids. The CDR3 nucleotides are TGTGCCAGCAGCTTAGAAGGGCCTTCTAACTATGGCTACACCTTC. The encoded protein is CASSLEGPSNYGYTF.

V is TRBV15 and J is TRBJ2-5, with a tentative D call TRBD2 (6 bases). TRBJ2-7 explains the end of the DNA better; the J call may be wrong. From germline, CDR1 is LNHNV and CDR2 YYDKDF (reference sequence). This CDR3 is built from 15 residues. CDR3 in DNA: TGTGCCACCAGCAGAGGTTCCGGGAGAACCTACGAGCAGTACTTC. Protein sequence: CATSRGSGRTYEQYF.

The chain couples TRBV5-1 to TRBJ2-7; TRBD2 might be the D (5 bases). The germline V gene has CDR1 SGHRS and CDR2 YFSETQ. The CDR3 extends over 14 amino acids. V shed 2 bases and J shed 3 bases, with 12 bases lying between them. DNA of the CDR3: TGCGCCAGCAGCTTTGAGCGGACGCACTACGAGCAGTACTTC. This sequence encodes CASSFERTHYEQYF.

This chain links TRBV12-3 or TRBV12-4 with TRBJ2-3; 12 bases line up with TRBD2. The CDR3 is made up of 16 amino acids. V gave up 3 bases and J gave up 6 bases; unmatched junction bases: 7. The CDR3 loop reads CASSFSTSGSADTQYF. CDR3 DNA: TGTGCCAGCAGTTTTTCGACTAGCGGGAGTGCTGATACGCAGTATTTT.

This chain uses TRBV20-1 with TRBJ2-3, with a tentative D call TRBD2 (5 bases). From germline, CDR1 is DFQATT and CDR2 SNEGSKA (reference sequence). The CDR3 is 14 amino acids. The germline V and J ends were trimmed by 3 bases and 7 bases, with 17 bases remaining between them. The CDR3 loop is CSARTRWRTYTQYF. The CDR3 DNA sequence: TGCAGTGCTAGGACCAGGTGGAGGACCTATACGCAGTATTTT.

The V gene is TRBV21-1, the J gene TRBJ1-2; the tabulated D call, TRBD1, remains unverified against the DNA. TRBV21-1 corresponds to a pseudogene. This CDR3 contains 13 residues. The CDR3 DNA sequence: TGTGCCAGCAGCAAGGACAGGGAATATGGCTACACCTTC. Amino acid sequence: CASSKDREYGYTF.